This T cell receptor (beta chain) was retrieved from a study of shared clonotypes between healthy human individuals. Points from the study as a whole: Larger richness was generally estimated for naive than memory subsets.

An even split of each subset's genomic DNA across several immunoSEQ plates was performed. Profiled with immunoSEQ multiplex PCR; TCRdb holds only in-frame clones, not every one. The sample contains 2.3 million or so clones, approximately 93% of which appear only once. CDR3 length equals 16 residues. Germline V gene lookup returns CDR1 MNHNY and CDR2 SVGAGI (reference sequence). Trimming left V 6 bases short and J 7 bases short, with 22 bases between. A CD45RA-negative memory subset and a CD45RA+ naive subset were separated from the CD4+ cells. In the case of this clone: Its antigen is unidentified.

Material for sequencing was naive CD4+ T cells from PBMCs. Subset: CD45RA+ positively selected. The J gene is TRBJ2-4, the V gene TRBV6-6; possible D gene TRBD1, 6 bases. The TCR was taken from a man aged 18-30 years in good health. Some clones in this sample may be carry-over from other donors' samples. Written as DNA, the CDR3 is TGTGCCAGCAGACACATTATACAGGGTAATGAGAACATTCAGTACTTC. Protein: CASRHIIQGNENIQYF.